These 3 T cell receptor beta chains were all obtained from the same sample, sequenced in a study of cytomegalovirus exposure and HLA in healthy donors. The primer mix had 60 Vbeta and 13 Jbeta primers. Clones were read by immunoSEQ multiplex PCR, and TCRdb kept only the in-frame ones, dropping some. The sample includes under 200,000 clones, 84% seen only once; the top ten take 5% to 7.5%. Source material: PBMCs. Receptors were obtained from a man aged 45 to 65 in good health and CMV-seropositive.

The chain carries TRBV4-1 and TRBJ1-2; D is undetermined. The germline CDR1 and CDR2 sequences are MGHRA and YSYEKL. Trimming pared 4 bases from V and 3 bases from J, leaving 15 bases between. This CDR3 is built from 15 residues. CDR3 in amino acids: CASSPAAANDYGYTF. The CDR3 nucleotides read TGCGCCAGCAGCCCCGCGGCGGCAAACGACTATGGCTACACCTTC.

The chain is built from TRBV5-1 and TRBJ2-7; 14 nucleotides agree with TRBD2. Per the germline V gene, CDR1 is SGHRS and CDR2 is YFSETQ. The CDR3 is 16 amino acids. For the CDR3, the DNA is TGCGCCAGCAGCCCGGGACTAGCGGGAGTACCCTACGAGCTGTACGTC. It specifies CASSPGLAGVPYELYV.

This clone was seen once. The chain carries TRBV6-6 and TRBJ1-5; no clear D. The germline V gene encodes CDR1 MNHNY and CDR2 SVGAGI (reference sequence). The CDR3 length is 14 residues. The V gene lost 2 bases and the J gene lost 5 bases, with 10 bases spanning the gap. The CDR3 sequence is CASSYPTRDQPQHF. The CDR3 DNA sequence: TGTGCCAGCAGTTACCCAACGCGTGATCAGCCCCAGCATTTT.